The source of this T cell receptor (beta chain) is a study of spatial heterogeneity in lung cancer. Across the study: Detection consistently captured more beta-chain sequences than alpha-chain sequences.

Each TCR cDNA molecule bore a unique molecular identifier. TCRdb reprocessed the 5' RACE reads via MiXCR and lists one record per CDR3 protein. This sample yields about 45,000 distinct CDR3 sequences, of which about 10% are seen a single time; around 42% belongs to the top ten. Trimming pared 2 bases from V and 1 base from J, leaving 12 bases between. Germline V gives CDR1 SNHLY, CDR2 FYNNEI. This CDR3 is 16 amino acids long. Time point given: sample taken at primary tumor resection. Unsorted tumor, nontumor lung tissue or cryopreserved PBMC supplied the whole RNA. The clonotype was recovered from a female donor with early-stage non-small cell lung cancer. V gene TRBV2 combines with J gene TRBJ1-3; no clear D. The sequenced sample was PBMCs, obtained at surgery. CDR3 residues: CASSEPKGGSGNTIYF. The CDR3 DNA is TGTGCCAGCAGTGAACCAAAGGGCGGTTCTGGAAACACCATATATTTT.